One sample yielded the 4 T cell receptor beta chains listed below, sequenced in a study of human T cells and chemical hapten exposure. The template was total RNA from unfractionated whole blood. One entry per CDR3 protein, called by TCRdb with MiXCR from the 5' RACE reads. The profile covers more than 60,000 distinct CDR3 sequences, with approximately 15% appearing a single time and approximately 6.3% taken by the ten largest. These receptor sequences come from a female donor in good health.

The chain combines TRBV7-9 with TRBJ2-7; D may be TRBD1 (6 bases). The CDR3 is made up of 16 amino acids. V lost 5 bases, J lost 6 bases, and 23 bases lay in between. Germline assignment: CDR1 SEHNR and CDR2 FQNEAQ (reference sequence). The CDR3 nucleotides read TGTGCCAGCAGCCCCCGCCAAGGTTTTACAGGGAGCGAGCAGTACTTC. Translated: CASSPRQGFTGSEQYF.

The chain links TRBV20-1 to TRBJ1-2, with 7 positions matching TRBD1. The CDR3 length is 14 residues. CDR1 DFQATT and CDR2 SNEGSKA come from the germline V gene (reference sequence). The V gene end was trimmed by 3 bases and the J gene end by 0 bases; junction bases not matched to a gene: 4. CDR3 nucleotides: TGCAGTGCTAGGGGGACAGCCACTAACTATGGCTACACCTTC. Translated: CSARGTATNYGYTF.

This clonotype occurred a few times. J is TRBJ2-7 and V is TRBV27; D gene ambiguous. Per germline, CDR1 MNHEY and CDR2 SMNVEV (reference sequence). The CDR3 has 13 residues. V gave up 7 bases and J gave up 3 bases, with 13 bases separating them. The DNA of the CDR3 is TGTGCCAGCATGGGGAAGGGATTCTACGAGCAGTACTTC. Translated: CASMGKGFYEQYF.

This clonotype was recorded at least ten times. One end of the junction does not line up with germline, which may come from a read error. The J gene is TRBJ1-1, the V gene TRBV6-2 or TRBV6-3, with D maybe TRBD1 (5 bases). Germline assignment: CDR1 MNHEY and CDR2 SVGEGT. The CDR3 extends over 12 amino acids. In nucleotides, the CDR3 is TGTGCCAGCAGTCCAGGGTGGACTGAAGTTTTCTTT. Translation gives CASSPGWTEVFF.